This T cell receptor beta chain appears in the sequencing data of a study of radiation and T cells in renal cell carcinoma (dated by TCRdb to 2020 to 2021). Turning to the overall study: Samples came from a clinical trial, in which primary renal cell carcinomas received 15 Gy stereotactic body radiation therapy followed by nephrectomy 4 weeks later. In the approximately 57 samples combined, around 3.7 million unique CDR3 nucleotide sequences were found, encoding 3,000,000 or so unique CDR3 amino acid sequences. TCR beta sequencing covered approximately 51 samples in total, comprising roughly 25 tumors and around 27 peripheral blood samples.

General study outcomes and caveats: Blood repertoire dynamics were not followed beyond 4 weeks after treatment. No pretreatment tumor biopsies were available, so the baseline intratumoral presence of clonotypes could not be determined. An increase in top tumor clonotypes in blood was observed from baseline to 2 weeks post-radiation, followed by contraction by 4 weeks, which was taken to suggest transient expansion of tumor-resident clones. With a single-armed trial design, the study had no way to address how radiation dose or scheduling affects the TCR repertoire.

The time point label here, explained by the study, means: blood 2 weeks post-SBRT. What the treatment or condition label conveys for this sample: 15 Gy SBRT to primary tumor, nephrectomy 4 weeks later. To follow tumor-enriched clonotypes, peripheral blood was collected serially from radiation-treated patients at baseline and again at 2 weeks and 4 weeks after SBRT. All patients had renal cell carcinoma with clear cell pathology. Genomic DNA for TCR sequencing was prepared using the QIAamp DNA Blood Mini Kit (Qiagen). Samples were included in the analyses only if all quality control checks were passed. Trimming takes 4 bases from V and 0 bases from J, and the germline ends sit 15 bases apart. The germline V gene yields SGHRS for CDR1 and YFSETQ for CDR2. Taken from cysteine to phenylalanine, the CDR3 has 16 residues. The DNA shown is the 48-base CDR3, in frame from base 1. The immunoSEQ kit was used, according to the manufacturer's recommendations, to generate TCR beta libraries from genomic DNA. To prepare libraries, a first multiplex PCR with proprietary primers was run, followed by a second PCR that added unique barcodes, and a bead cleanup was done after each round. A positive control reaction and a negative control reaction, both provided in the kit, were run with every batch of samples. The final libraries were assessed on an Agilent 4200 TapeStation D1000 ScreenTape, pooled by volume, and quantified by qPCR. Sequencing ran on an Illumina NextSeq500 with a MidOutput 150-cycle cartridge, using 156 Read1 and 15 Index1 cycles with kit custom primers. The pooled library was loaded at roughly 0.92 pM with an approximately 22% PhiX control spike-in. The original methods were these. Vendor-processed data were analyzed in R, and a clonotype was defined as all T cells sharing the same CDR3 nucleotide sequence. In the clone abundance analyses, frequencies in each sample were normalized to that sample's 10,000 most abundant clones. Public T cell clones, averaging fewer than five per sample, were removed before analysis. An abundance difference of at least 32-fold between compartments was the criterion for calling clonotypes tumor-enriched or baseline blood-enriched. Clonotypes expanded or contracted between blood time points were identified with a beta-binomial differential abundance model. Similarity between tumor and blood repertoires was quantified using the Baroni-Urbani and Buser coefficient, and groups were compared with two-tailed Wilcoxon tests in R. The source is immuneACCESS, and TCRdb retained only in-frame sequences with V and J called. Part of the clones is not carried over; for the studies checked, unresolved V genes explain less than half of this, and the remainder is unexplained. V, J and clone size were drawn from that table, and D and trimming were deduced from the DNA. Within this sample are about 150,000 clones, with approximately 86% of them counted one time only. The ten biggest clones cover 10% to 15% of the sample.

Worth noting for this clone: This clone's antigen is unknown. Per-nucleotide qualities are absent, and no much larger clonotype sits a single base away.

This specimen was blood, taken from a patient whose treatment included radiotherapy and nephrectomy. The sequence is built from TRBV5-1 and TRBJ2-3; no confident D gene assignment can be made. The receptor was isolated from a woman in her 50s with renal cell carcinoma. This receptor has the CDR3 CASSLSRGASTDTQYF. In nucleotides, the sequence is TGCGCCAGCAGCCTCTCTAGAGGAGCTAGCACAGATACGCAGTATTTT.